A single T cell receptor beta chain is shown here with its context. The sample's treatment: preoperative locoregional IRX-2 cytokine immunotherapy. This phase Ib study tested locoregional IRX-2 cytokine immunotherapy given before surgery. The data derive from a study of preoperative IRX-2 immunotherapy in early breast cancer. V was shortened by 5 bases and J by 4 bases, with 14 bases between the two germline ends. This CDR3 comprises 14 residues. CDR1 SGHKS and CDR2 YYEKEE come from the germline V gene (reference sequence). Using immunoSEQ multiplex PCR, the repertoire was profiled, and TCRdb retains in-frame clones only, with some absent. The sample lists 23,000 or so clones, 80% to 90% occurring once.

The input for sequencing was tumor tissue, taken after IRX-2 immunotherapy. The source of this sequence is a human donor with breast cancer. The rearrangement links TRBV5-5 to TRBJ2-3, with D perhaps TRBD1 or TRBD2 (5 bases each). The CDR3 DNA sequence: TGTGCCAGCAGAAGGGACCTTGAGGCAGATACGCAGTATTTT. Its translation: CASRRDLEADTQYF. The full variable domain, completed using reference TRBV5-5 and TRBJ2-3, is DAGVTQSPTHLIKTRGQQVTLRCSPISGHKSVSWYQQVLGQGPQFIFQYYEKEERGRGNFPDRFSARQFPNYSSELNVNALLLGDSALYLCASRRDLEADTQYFGPGTRLTVL.